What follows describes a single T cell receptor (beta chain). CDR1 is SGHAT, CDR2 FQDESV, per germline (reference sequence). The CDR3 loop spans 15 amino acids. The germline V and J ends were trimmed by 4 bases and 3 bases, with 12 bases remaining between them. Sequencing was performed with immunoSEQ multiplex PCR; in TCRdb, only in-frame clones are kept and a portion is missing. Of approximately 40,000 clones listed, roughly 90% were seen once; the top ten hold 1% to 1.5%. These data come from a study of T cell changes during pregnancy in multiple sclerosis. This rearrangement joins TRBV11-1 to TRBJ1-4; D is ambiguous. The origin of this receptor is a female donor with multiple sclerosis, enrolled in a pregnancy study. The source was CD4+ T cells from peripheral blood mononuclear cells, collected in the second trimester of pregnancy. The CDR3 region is CASSSFRGPNEKLFF. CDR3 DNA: TGTGCCAGCAGCTCCTTCAGAGGGCCTAATGAAAAACTGTTTTTT.